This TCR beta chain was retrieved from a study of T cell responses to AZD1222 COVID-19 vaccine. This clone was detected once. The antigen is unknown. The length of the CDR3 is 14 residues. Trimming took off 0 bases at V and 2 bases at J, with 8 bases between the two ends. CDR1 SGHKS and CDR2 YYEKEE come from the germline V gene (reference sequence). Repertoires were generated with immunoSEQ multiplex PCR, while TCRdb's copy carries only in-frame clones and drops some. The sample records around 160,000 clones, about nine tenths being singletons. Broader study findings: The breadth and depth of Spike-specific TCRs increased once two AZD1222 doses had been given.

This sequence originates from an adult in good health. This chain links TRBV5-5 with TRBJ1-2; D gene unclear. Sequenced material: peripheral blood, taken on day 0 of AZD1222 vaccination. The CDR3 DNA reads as TGTGCCAGCAGCTTGGCGCCGATGAACTATGGCTACACCTTC. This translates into CASSLAPMNYGYTF.